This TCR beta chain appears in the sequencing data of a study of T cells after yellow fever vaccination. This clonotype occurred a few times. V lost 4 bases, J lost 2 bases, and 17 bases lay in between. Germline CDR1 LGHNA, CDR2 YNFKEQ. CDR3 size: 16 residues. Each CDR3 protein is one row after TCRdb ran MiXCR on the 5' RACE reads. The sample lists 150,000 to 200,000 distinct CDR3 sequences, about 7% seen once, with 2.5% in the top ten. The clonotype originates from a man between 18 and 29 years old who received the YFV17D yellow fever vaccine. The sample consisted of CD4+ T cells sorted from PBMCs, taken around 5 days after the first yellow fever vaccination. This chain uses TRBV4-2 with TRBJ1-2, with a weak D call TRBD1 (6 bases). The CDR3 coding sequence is TGTGCCAGCAGCCCTCGTACGGGGGGCCGGAACTATGGCTACACCTTC. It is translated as CASSPRTGGRNYGYTF.